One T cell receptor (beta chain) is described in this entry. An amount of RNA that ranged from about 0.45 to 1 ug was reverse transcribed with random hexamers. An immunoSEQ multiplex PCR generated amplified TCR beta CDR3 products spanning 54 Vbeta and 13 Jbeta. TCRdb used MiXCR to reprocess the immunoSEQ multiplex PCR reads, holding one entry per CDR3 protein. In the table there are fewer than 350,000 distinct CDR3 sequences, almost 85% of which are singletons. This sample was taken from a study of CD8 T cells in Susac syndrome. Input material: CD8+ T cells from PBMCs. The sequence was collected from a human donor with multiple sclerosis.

The CDR3 DNA sequence: TGTGCCAGCAGCTACAACAGGGGCCTGAACACCGGGGAGCTGTTTTTT. This encodes CASSYNRGLNTGELFF. V gene TRBV7-6 combines with J gene TRBJ2-2, with 7 bases identical to TRBD1. This CDR3 contains 16 residues. Germline trimming cut 4 bases from V and 1 base from J; bases unmatched to any gene: 6. In germline, CDR1 is SGHVS, CDR2 FNYEAQ.